The 18 T cell receptor beta chains reported below all come from one sample, sequenced in a study of blood T cell repertoires in COVID-19. Method: immunoSEQ multiplex PCR; TCRdb's copy keeps in-frame clones and lacks some. Altogether roughly 260,000 clones are present, around nine tenths being singletons, with the ten largest covering about 10%. The sequenced sample was peripheral blood. These receptors came from a woman aged 30 to 39 with COVID-19, enrolled during active disease.

The rearrangement joins TRBV6-1 to TRBJ2-7; D is possibly TRBD1 (6 bases). CDR1 is MNHNS and CDR2 is SASEGT in the germline V gene. V lost 3 bases to trimming and J lost 4 bases, with 16 bases between them. The CDR3 covers 15 residues. The CDR3 nucleotides read TGTGCCAGCAGTGATTTTCGAGGGGGTCGTTACGAGCAGTACTTC. Residues: CASSDFRGGRYEQYF.

The chain uses TRBV2 and TRBJ2-5; perhaps TRBD2 as D (6 bases). Germline V lookup: CDR1 SNHLY, CDR2 FYNNEI. Trimming removed 2 bases from V and 2 bases from J, with 9 bases in between. CDR3 length: 14 amino acids. CDR3 in DNA: TGTGCCAGCAGTGAAAGACTAGGGCAAGAGACCCAGTACTTC. Encoded protein: CASSERLGQETQYF.

The rearrangement links TRBV5-1 to TRBJ1-6; 7 bases are a match to TRBD1. Germline V gene sequence: CDR1 SGHRS, CDR2 YFSETQ. The V gene end was trimmed by 3 bases and the J gene end by 6 bases; junction bases not matched to a gene: 9. The CDR3 runs to 16 residues. CDR3: CASSSLGTDSNSPLHF. CDR3 bases: TGCGCCAGCAGCTCACTCGGGACAGATAGTAATTCACCCCTCCACTTT.

This clone was detected a few times. The V gene is TRBV6-5, the J gene TRBJ2-7, with 7 bases that match TRBD2. CDR3 length equals 13 residues. J was trimmed by 3 bases and V by 4 bases; bases with no gene match: 3. The germline CDR1 and CDR2 sequences are MNHEY and SVGAGI. CDR3 sequence: CASSFQRGYEQYF. The CDR3 region has the DNA TGTGCCAGCAGTTTCCAGCGGGGCTACGAGCAGTACTTC.

The chain employs TRBV28 and TRBJ2-1, with a weak D call TRBD2 (6 bases). The length of the CDR3 is 15 residues. The germline V gene encodes CDR1 MDHEN and CDR2 SYDVKM. Trimming took 1 base from V and 5 from J, leaving 12 bases between them. The chain's CDR3 is CASSLFGGTNNEQFF. In DNA, the CDR3 is TGTGCCAGCAGTTTATTCGGGGGAACGAACAATGAGCAGTTCTTC.

This chain connects TRBV18 to TRBJ2-7, with 9 positions matching TRBD2. The V segment lost 2 bases and the J segment 0 bases; nucleotides outside the gene matches: 11. This CDR3 region has 18 residues. In germline, CDR1 is KGHSH, CDR2 LQKENI. The CDR3, as DNA: TGTGCCAGCTCACCAGGGACTAGCCTTACCTTTAGCTCCTACGAGCAGTACTTC. Its translation: CASSPGTSLTFSSYEQYF. The whole variable domain, filled in from reference TRBV18 and TRBJ2-7, reads NAGVMQNPRHLVRRRGQEARLRCSPMKGHSHVYWYRQLPEEGLKFMVYLQKENIIDESGMPKERFSAEFPKEGPSILRIQQVVRGDSAAYFCASSPGTSLTFSSYEQYFGPGTRLTVT.

V and J are TRBV24-1 and TRBJ2-2, with 9 bases identical to TRBD1. The CDR3 contains 17 residues. The V segment lost 5 bases and the J segment 0 bases; nucleotides outside the gene matches: 6. Germline CDR1 KGHDR, CDR2 SFDVKD. The CDR3 sequence is CATSVLDRGPNTGELFF. The CDR3 DNA sequence: TGTGCCACCAGTGTTCTGGACAGGGGCCCGAACACCGGGGAGCTGTTTTTT.

This clone was detected only a few times. The chain couples TRBV10-3 to TRBJ1-2; D is perhaps TRBD1 (6 bases). The ends were cut back, 3 bases at V and 6 bases at J, with 8 bases in the middle. Germline lookup yields CDR1 ENHRY and CDR2 SYGVKD. This CDR3 is 12 amino acids long. The CDR3 DNA reads TGTGCCATCAGTGAACAGGGTGATGGCTACACCTTC. Its translation: CAISEQGDGYTF.

Regarding this clone: This sample also contains other DNA sequences that code for the same CDR3. The chain couples TRBV5-6 to TRBJ1-5; D uncertain. Germline-derived CDR1 and CDR2 are SGHDT and YYEEEE. This CDR3 spans 14 amino acids. V was trimmed by 1 base and J by 3 bases, leaving 8 bases between them. CDR3 sequence: CASSLRGNNQPQHF. Here the CDR3 DNA reads TGTGCCAGCAGCTTGCGCGGGAACAATCAGCCCCAGCATTTT.

This clone was seen more than once but under ten times. The CDR3: CASSLRLEETQYF. The CDR3 DNA sequence: TGCGCCAGCAGCTTGAGACTCGAAGAGACCCAGTACTTC. The chain is built from TRBV5-1 and TRBJ2-5; no clear D. CDR3 length equals 13 residues. Germline V gene sequence: CDR1 SGHRS, CDR2 YFSETQ. V was shortened by 1 base and J by 3 bases, with 7 bases between the two germline ends.

The chain employs TRBV14 and TRBJ2-7, with D tentatively TRBD2 (5 bases). V was cut by 3 bases and J by 3 bases, with 15 bases left in between. Germline CDR1 is SGHDN and CDR2 is FVKESK. CDR3 length equals 15 residues. CDR3: CASSQEEWGHYEQYF. CDR3 in DNA: TGTGCCAGCAGCCAGGAGGAGTGGGGTCACTACGAGCAGTACTTC.

The V and J genes are TRBV7-8 and TRBJ1-1; a possible D gene is TRBD1 (6 bases). The CDR3 sequence is 17 residues long. Germline V gives CDR1 SGHVS, CDR2 FQNEAQ. The ends were cut back, 2 bases at V and 1 base at J, with 17 bases in the middle. CDR3 sequence: CASSLRLMGAGNTEAFF. The CDR3 nucleotides are TGTGCCAGCAGCTTAAGACTGATGGGGGCGGGGAACACTGAAGCTTTCTTT.

The rearrangement uses TRBV19 and TRBJ2-7; 7 nucleotides align to TRBD1. The J segment lost 0 bases and the V segment lost 1 base, leaving 3 bases of the junction unmatched. CDR3 length: 15 residues. CDR1 and CDR2 (germline): LNHDA, SQIVND (reference sequence). For the CDR3, the DNA is TGTGCCAGTAGTATAGCAGGGACAGACTCCTACGAGCAGTACTTC. Translated: CASSIAGTDSYEQYF.

The chain has TRBV5-1 and TRBJ1-4; D not certain. The V end lost 0 bases, the J end lost 2 bases, and 8 bases lay between the germline ends. The germline CDR1 and CDR2 sequences are SGHRS and YFSETQ. The CDR3 length is 15 residues. In nucleotides, the CDR3 is TGCGCCAGCAGCTTGGTGCCGGGGACTAATGAAAAACTGTTTTTT. As protein: CASSLVPGTNEKLFF.

V and J are TRBV5-1 and TRBJ2-5; the D gene is possibly TRBD1 (5 bases). There are 14 residues in the CDR3. V was pared by 4 bases and J by 4 bases, with 14 bases between. Germline V gene data show CDR1 as SGHRS and CDR2 as YFSETQ. Here the CDR3 reads CASSQSREGETQYF. Here the CDR3 DNA reads TGCGCCAGCAGCCAGAGCAGGGAAGGAGAGACCCAGTACTTC. The variable domain in full, completed from reference TRBV5-1 and TRBJ2-5, reads KAGVTQTPRYLIKTRGQQVTLSCSPISGHRSVSWYQQTPGQGLQFLFEYFSETQRNKGNFPGRFSGRQFSNSRSEMNVSTLELGDSALYLCASSQSREGETQYFGPGTRLLVL.

The chain uses TRBV28 and TRBJ2-7; D is uncertain. Trimming left V 3 bases short and J 2 bases short, with 5 bases between. Germline values: CDR1 MDHEN, CDR2 SYDVKM. The CDR3 spans 12 residues. The CDR3 here is CASSFETYEQYF. The CDR3 DNA follows: TGTGCCAGCAGTTTTGAGACCTACGAGCAGTACTTC.

The genes are TRBV24-1 and TRBJ2-2; TRBD2 aligns across 10 bases. The J segment lost 8 bases and the V segment lost 6 bases, leaving 8 bases of the junction unmatched. CDR1 and CDR2 from the germline V gene are KGHDR and SFDVKD. The CDR3 length is 15 residues. The CDR3 DNA is TGTGCCACCAGTCAGACTAGCGGGTTTCCGGGGGAGCTGTTTTTT. Translation: CATSQTSGFPGELFF.

This clone was counted a single time. The rearrangement uses TRBV7-8 and TRBJ2-7; a weak D match, TRBD1 (5 bases). This CDR3 has 15 amino acids. Between the trimmed V and J ends, which lost 4 bases and 9 bases, there was a span of 22 bases. Germline values: CDR1 SGHVS, CDR2 FQNEAQ. DNA of the CDR3: TGTGCCAGCAGCTCGGACACGTACTATACCAGTGGGCAGTACTTC. It translates to CASSSDTYYTSGQYF.